These 30 T cell receptor beta chains came from one sample sequenced in a study of cytomegalovirus exposure and HLA in healthy donors. Produced via immunoSEQ multiplex PCR; TCRdb's table is partial and in-frame only. The table lists 97,000 or so clones, just under 95% of them singletons, with approximately 1% in the top ten. The sample was PBMCs. These receptor sequences come from a woman aged 18-29 years in good health and CMV-seronegative.

The chain is built from TRBV2 and TRBJ1-1; no reliable D call. The CDR3 is 14 residues long. CDR1 SNHLY and CDR2 FYNNEI come from the germline V gene. V was pared by 6 bases and J by 0 bases, with 11 bases between. CDR3 nucleotides: TGTGCCAGCAGCCAGGCATTCATGAACACTGAAGCTTTCTTT. This translates into CASSQAFMNTEAFF.

The V gene is TRBV9, the J gene TRBJ2-4; 8 bases map to TRBD2. This CDR3 contains 18 residues. V was pared by 0 bases and J by 2 bases, with 10 bases of the junction left unmatched. The germline gives CDR1 SGDLS, CDR2 YYNGEE. This chain's CDR3 is CASSVEDGRAFPKNIQYF. CDR3 nucleotides: TGTGCCAGCAGCGTAGAAGACGGGAGGGCCTTCCCCAAAAACATTCAGTACTTC.

The CDR3 loop reads CASSLSIGGLNQPQHF. CDR3 bases: TGTGCCAGCAGTTTATCGATCGGAGGCTTGAATCAGCCCCAGCATTTT. V usage is TRBV27 and J usage is TRBJ1-5; D ambiguous. V lost 0 bases, J lost 4 bases, and 13 bases lay in between. Germline V gene data show CDR1 as MNHEY and CDR2 as SMNVEV (reference sequence). This CDR3 is built from 16 residues.

The chain has TRBV9 and TRBJ2-1; D remains unclear. Trimming shortened V by 0 bases and J by 9 bases, and 4 bases separated the two germline ends. The CDR3 runs to 11 residues. Per the germline V gene, CDR1 is SGDLS and CDR2 is YYNGEE. CDR3: CASSVGAEQFF. The CDR3 DNA reads as TGTGCCAGCAGCGTAGGGGCTGAGCAGTTCTTC.

Written as DNA, the CDR3 is TGTGCCAGCAGTTACCGGGACAAGAGCTACGAGCAGTACTTC. Translating gives CASSYRDKSYEQYF. This chain uses TRBV6-5 with TRBJ2-7, with D perhaps matching TRBD1 (6 bases). Germline assignment: CDR1 MNHEY and CDR2 SVGAGI. V gave up 2 bases and J gave up 3 bases, with 11 bases separating them. The CDR3 length is 14 residues.

The rearrangement uses TRBV4-1 and TRBJ1-6; D is undetermined. This CDR3 region has 14 residues. The germline V gene encodes CDR1 MGHRA and CDR2 YSYEKL. V gave up 0 bases and J gave up 8 bases, with 8 bases separating them. This chain's CDR3 is CASSQEGGYSPLHF. The DNA for the CDR3 is TGCGCCAGCAGCCAAGAAGGAGGGTATTCACCCCTCCACTTT.

The rearrangement uses TRBV13 and TRBJ1-1; maybe TRBD1 (5 bases). V lost 3 bases, J lost 0 bases, and 14 bases lay in between. Germline V CDR1 and CDR2: PRHDT, FYEKMQ (reference sequence). The CDR3 contains 16 residues. CDR3 protein: CASSFSAGRMNTEAFF. CDR3 coding DNA: TGTGCCAGCAGCTTTTCGGCAGGGAGGATGAACACTGAAGCTTTCTTT.

This chain uses TRBV11-3 with TRBJ1-5; the match to TRBD1 covers 8 bases. This CDR3 is 16 amino acids long. Germline V gene lookup returns CDR1 SGHNT and CDR2 YENEEA. V was clipped by 3 bases and J by 0 bases; unmatched bases: 4. The CDR3 sequence: CASSLEQGDSNQPQHF. In DNA form, the CDR3 reads TGTGCCAGCAGCTTGGAACAGGGGGATAGCAATCAGCCCCAGCATTTT.

This clone was seen only once. The chain is built from TRBV4-1 and TRBJ1-1; 8 bases map to TRBD1. CDR3 length equals 14 residues. The germline CDR1 and CDR2 sequences are MGHRA and YSYEKL. V was clipped by 4 bases and J by 4 bases; unmatched bases: 5. DNA of the CDR3: TGCGCCAGCAGCCGCACAGGGGGAGGCACTGAAGCTTTCTTT. Translated: CASSRTGGGTEAFF.

The CDR3 DNA reads TGCGCCAGCAGCTTCAAGAACACCGGGGAGCTGTTTTTT. Amino acid sequence: CASSFKNTGELFF. V usage is TRBV5-1 and J usage is TRBJ2-2; D call uncertain. CDR1 and CDR2 from the germline V gene are SGHRS and YFSETQ. The CDR3 is made up of 13 amino acids. The germline V and J ends were trimmed by 2 bases and 1 base, with 3 bases remaining between them.

The chain has TRBV30 and TRBJ1-2, with D maybe TRBD1 (6 bases). The CDR3 is made up of 17 amino acids. Germline values: CDR1 GTSNPN, CDR2 SVGIG (reference sequence). V was clipped by 4 bases and J by 6 bases, with 27 bases between them. The chain's CDR3 is CAWTQAGTAAHRDGYTF. The DNA for the CDR3 is TGTGCCTGGACCCAGGCCGGGACGGCTGCACACAGGGATGGCTACACCTTC.

V and J are TRBV7-6 and TRBJ2-1; TRBD2 matches 16 bases. The CDR3 extends over 21 amino acids. J lost 6 bases, V lost 2 bases, and 16 bases had no gene match. CDR1 SGHVS and CDR2 FNYEAQ come from the germline V gene. CDR3 in DNA: TGTGCCAGCAGCTTAAATATAAAGGGGACTAGCGGGAGGGCCGGGGTCAATGAGCAGTTCTTC. As protein: CASSLNIKGTSGRAGVNEQFF.

The gene calls are TRBV7-6 and TRBJ2-1, with no clear D. Germline CDR1 SGHVS, CDR2 FNYEAQ. The CDR3 is made up of 13 amino acids. V was clipped by 2 bases and J by 6 bases, with 8 bases between them. The CDR3 DNA reads as TGTGCCAGCAGCTTATTACAGCCCAATGAGCAGTTCTTC. Its translation is CASSLLQPNEQFF.

This clone appeared once. The rearrangement links TRBV7-2 to TRBJ2-2; TRBD1 matches at 7 bases. V lost 8 bases, J lost 2 bases, and 5 bases stayed unmatched. This CDR3 spans 14 amino acids. Germline values: CDR1 SGHTA, CDR2 FQGNSA. The CDR3 bases are TGTGCCAGCCTAGGGACAGCTAACACCGGGGAGCTGTTTTTT. Its translation is CASLGTANTGELFF.

The chain links TRBV5-1 to TRBJ2-7; 7 positions agree with TRBD1. The germline V gene has CDR1 SGHRS and CDR2 YFSETQ. With V trimmed by 6 bases and J by 2 bases, 17 bases remained unmatched. This CDR3 comprises 17 residues. CDR3 in DNA: TGCGCCAGCATTCCGGACAGGCTAGGGGTTGGGGCCTACGAGCAGTACTTC. Translating it yields CASIPDRLGVGAYEQYF.

The rearrangement joins TRBV23-1 to TRBJ2-6, with D hard to call. TRBV23-1 carries the ORF label, with uncertain function. The V gene lost 2 bases and the J gene lost 2 bases, with 16 bases spanning the gap. The length of the CDR3 is 18 residues. DNA of the CDR3: TGCGCCAGCAGTCAAGGGTGGGCAGGCCACGCTGGGGCCAACGTCCTGACTTTC. This codes for CASSQGWAGHAGANVLTF.

CDR3 protein: CASSLERGGRWNTQYF. The CDR3 DNA reads TGTGCCAGCAGCTTAGAGCGGGGGGGCAGATGGAATACGCAGTATTTT. The chain couples TRBV13 to TRBJ2-3, with 10 nucleotides matching TRBD2. The germline gives CDR1 PRHDT, CDR2 FYEKMQ (reference sequence). J lost 7 bases, V lost 1 base, and 8 bases had no gene match. The CDR3 runs to 16 residues.

The J gene is TRBJ2-1, the V gene TRBV18, with 10 bases fitting TRBD2. After removal of 4 bases from V and 4 bases from J, the junction contained 4 bases not matched to a gene. Looked up from germline, CDR1 is KGHSH and CDR2 is LQKENI. This CDR3 spans 15 amino acids. The CDR3 DNA reads TGTGCCAGCTCACTACTAGCGGGGTCATACAATGAGCAGTTCTTC. Its protein product is CASSLLAGSYNEQFF.

The rearrangement links TRBV7-2 to TRBJ2-7, with 8 positions matching TRBD2. The CDR3 consists of 15 residues. The J segment lost 6 bases and the V segment lost 2 bases, leaving 9 bases of the junction unmatched. Germline CDR1 and CDR2: SGHTA and FQGNSA. CDR3 sequence (DNA): TGTGCCAGCAGCTTATATGGAGCGGGGGTTGGCGAGCAGTACTTC. It translates to CASSLYGAGVGEQYF. Full variable domain (missing parts from reference TRBV7-2 and TRBJ2-7): GAGVSQSPSNKVTEKGKDVELRCDPISGHTALYWYRQSLGQGLEFLIYFQGNSAPDKSGLPSDRFSAERTGGSVSTLTIQRTQQEDSAVYLCASSLYGAGVGEQYFGPGTRLTVT.

The rearrangement links TRBV7-2 to TRBJ1-6; tentatively, D is TRBD1 (5 bases). Germline loops: CDR1 SGHTA, CDR2 FQGNSA. This CDR3 has 14 amino acids. V lost 6 bases and J lost 7, with 13 bases in between. The CDR3 loop is CASRPGRGNSPLHF. The CDR3 DNA is TGTGCCAGCAGACCGGGACGGGGGAATTCACCCCTCCACTTT.

The rearrangement joins TRBV6-6 to TRBJ2-3, with 8 bases aligning to TRBD2. This CDR3 has 14 residues. Germline CDR1 is MNHNY and CDR2 is SVGAGI (reference sequence). J lost 1 base, V lost 5 bases, and 2 bases had no gene match. The CDR3 DNA is TGTGCCAGCAGTCAACTAGCGGGCACAGATACGCAGTATTTT. This encodes CASSQLAGTDTQYF.

This chain connects TRBV10-2 to TRBJ1-2; 7 positions match TRBD1. CDR3 length: 13 amino acids. Germline CDR1 WSHSY, CDR2 SAAADI. Trimming at V came to 2 bases and at J to 3 bases, leaving 0 bases not matched to a gene. As DNA, the CDR3 is TGCGCCAGCAGTGAGACAGGGGACTATGGCTACACCTTC. As protein: CASSETGDYGYTF.

The chain uses TRBV5-1 and TRBJ2-3; D not certain. The CDR3 runs to 12 residues. Germline V CDR1 and CDR2: SGHRS, YFSETQ. V gave up 4 bases and J gave up 4 bases, with 7 bases separating them. CDR3 sequence: CASSPRADTQYF. In DNA form, the CDR3 reads TGCGCCAGCAGCCCGCGCGCAGATACGCAGTATTTT.

The V call is TRBV2, the J call TRBJ2-1, with TRBD2 identical over 8 bases. Germline CDR1 is SNHLY and CDR2 is FYNNEI. The ends lost 4 bases at V and 6 bases at J; junction bases unmatched: 11. The CDR3 runs 16 residues. CDR3 protein: CASSGTEAGVRNEQFF. CDR3 nucleotide sequence: TGTGCCAGCAGTGGGACCGAAGCGGGAGTGCGCAATGAGCAGTTCTTC.

V usage is TRBV13 and J usage is TRBJ2-1; D is possibly TRBD2 (5 bases). The ends were cut back, 6 bases at V and 9 bases at J, with 12 bases in the middle. Germline CDR1 reads PRHDT; CDR2 reads FYEKMQ (reference sequence). The CDR3 contains 12 residues. This CDR3 reads CASSRGLGEQFF. The CDR3 DNA reads TGTGCCAGCAGTCGCGGGCTGGGTGAGCAGTTCTTC.

This chain links TRBV10-3 with TRBJ1-1; D is possibly TRBD1 (6 bases). The V and J ends lost 4 bases and 1 base respectively, with 10 bases between them. The CDR3 runs to 14 residues. Germline values: CDR1 ENHRY, CDR2 SYGVKD. The CDR3 DNA is TGTGCCATCAGTGTGACGACAGGGAACACTGAAGCTTTCTTT. Protein product: CAISVTTGNTEAFF.

V usage is TRBV6-1 and J usage is TRBJ2-4, with 9 bases lining up with TRBD2. CDR1 is MNHNS, CDR2 SASEGT, per germline. The ends lost 0 bases at V and 0 bases at J; junction bases unmatched: 6. The CDR3 length is 18 residues. CDR3 DNA sequence: TGTGCCAGCAGTGAAGCAGCGGGGGGCCTCCTAGCCAAAAACATTCAGTACTTC. Its translation is CASSEAAGGLLAKNIQYF.

The table lists this clone with a count of one. V gene TRBV10-2 combines with J gene TRBJ2-7; D is perhaps TRBD1 (5 bases). The germline V gene encodes CDR1 WSHSY and CDR2 SAAADI. The ends were cut back, 3 bases at V and 2 bases at J, with 8 bases in the middle. The CDR3 has 13 amino acids. The chain's CDR3 is CASSDGRAYEQYF. CDR3 nucleotide sequence: TGCGCCAGCAGTGACGGCAGGGCCTACGAGCAGTACTTC.

The chain employs TRBV2 and TRBJ2-2; TRBD2 matches 8 bases. There are 16 residues in the CDR3. V was pared by 6 bases and J by 4 bases, with 10 bases of the junction left unmatched. Germline lookup yields CDR1 SNHLY and CDR2 FYNNEI. The CDR3 loop is CASSPTSGGITGELFF. CDR3 DNA sequence: TGTGCCAGCAGCCCCACTAGCGGCGGGATCACCGGGGAGCTGTTTTTT.

This rearrangement joins TRBV6-5 to TRBJ1-5; TRBD1 agrees at 8 bases. The V gene's germline CDR1 is MNHEY and CDR2 SVGAGI. This CDR3 is built from 15 residues. V lost 6 bases, J lost 1 base, and 5 bases stayed unmatched. The CDR3 loop is CASSPRQGSNQPQHF. The CDR3 DNA sequence: TGTGCCAGCAGCCCCCGACAGGGGAGCAATCAGCCCCAGCATTTT.